This TCR beta chain comes out of a study of blood T cell repertoires in COVID-19 (dated by TCRdb to 2018 to 2020). Context from the whole study: The collaborator samples originated in the United States, Italy and Spain and spanned the acute and convalescent phases of COVID-19. The material from the prospective study consisted of cDNA or gDNA derived from T cells, B-cell-depleted T cells, or PBMCs. Subjects who had been exposed to COVID-19, were actively infected with it, or had recovered from it provided the deeply sampled blood TCRbeta repertoires that made up the dataset. A freely available public database, intended as a resource for researchers studying the immune response to SARS-CoV-2, is where the repertoires were released. The samples were drawn from two sources: the first 160 participants of the ongoing ImmuneRACE study, and 1,254 subjects contributed by 6 global collaborators. The sample metadata nearly always contained a de-identified subject ID, COVID-19 status, age in years and sex. Where available, HLA class I and class II types were taken from metadata supplied by the sample provider and were not determined by assay-based typing.

The germline V gene supplies CDR1 SGHRS and CDR2 YFSETQ. Including the terminal cysteine and phenylalanine, the CDR3 comprises 14 residues. Here the CDR3 DNA is all that survives: 42 bases in frame from base 1. Deletion took 1 base off V and 3 bases off J, with a span of 10 bases between the germline ends. Whole blood was collected in K2EDTA tubes by collaborating institutions according to the institutions' own protocols. For TCRbeta analysis, collaborator samples were shipped as frozen whole blood, as isolated PBMCs, or as DNA extracted from either sample type. Turning to this clone: It lacks a known antigen. No base quality values were provided; no much bigger clone lies one nucleotide off.

TCRbeta CDR3 regions were amplified from genomic DNA by means of the immunoSEQ Assay, a bias-controlled multiplex PCR. On the study's bioinformatics: Within the assay, amplification of reference gene primers was used to estimate how many nucleated cells each sample contained. To quantify the absolute abundance of each unique TCRbeta CDR3 rearrangement, sequence reads were collapsed and filtered. For each sample, productive Simpson clonality was calculated as the square root of Simpson's diversity index across productive rearrangements. TCRdb took over this immuneACCESS table, retaining in-frame rearrangements with V and J assigned. Such tables are incomplete; in checked studies, under half of the missing clones stem from an unresolved V gene, and the remainder is unexplained. V and J calls plus clone size are reproduced from that table; the DNA served to infer D and trimming. The sample profile shows tens of thousands of clones; approximately 85% of them were found once. Approximately 8% of the sample belongs to the ten largest clones.

The full study reports these points: The amount of clinical and demographic metadata varied by source and participant and was provided uncurated.

Rearrangement joined TRBV5-1 to TRBJ1-1; TRBD1 is possibly the D segment (5 matching bases). This TCR derives from a man in his fifties or sixties with active COVID-19. The sample taken for sequencing was peripheral blood. The nucleotides are TGCGCCAGCAGCTTGTTAGACAGCTACACTGAAGCTTTCTTT. This is translated as CASSLLDSYTEAFF.